Each of the 25 T cell receptor beta chains below was sequenced from the same sample in a study of CD8 T cells in ankylosing spondylitis. General observations from the study: Apparently characteristic of ankylosing spondylitis blood was a TCR beta motif (roughly 8 highly homologous variants).

These TCRs' antigens remain unknown. MiXCR, applied by TCRdb to the 5' RACE reads, yields one record per CDR3 protein. The sample holds approximately 540,000 distinct CDR3 sequences, 10% to 15% seen once. Sequencing was carried out using blood, either unsorted or a sorted T cell fraction (not recorded which). Receptors originate from a male donor with ankylosing spondylitis.

The V call is TRBV7-6, the J call TRBJ2-1; D gene unclear. The V gene's germline CDR1 is SGHVS and CDR2 FNYEAQ. This CDR3 comprises 18 residues. Trimming pared 1 base from V and 0 bases from J, leaving 16 bases between. The chain's CDR3 is CASSLVKLTLYSYNEQFF. DNA for the CDR3: TGTGCCAGCAGCTTAGTAAAACTTACGCTATACTCCTACAATGAGCAGTTCTTC.

This clonotype turned up a few times. The J gene is TRBJ1-1, the V gene TRBV13, with D hard to call. Trimming took 4 bases from V and 5 from J, leaving 11 bases between them. The CDR3 runs to 13 residues. Germline V lookup: CDR1 PRHDT, CDR2 FYEKMQ (reference sequence). The CDR3 spells CASSSRRETEAFF. As DNA, the CDR3 is TGTGCCAGCAGCTCCCGTCGAGAGACTGAAGCTTTCTTT.

This clonotype was seen many times. V usage is TRBV10-3 and J usage is TRBJ1-2; no clear D gene. CDR1 is ENHRY, CDR2 SYGVKD, per germline. There are 15 residues in the CDR3. V shed 0 bases and J shed 2 bases, with 10 bases lying between them. CDR3 DNA sequence: TGTGCCATCAGTGAGTCGGCAACCAGGAACTATGGCTACACCTTC. This encodes CAISESATRNYGYTF.

This clonotype turned up a few times. The CDR3 loop reads CASSYSAEPDTQYF. The CDR3 DNA follows: TGTGCCAGCAGTTACAGCGCCGAGCCGGATACGCAGTATTTT. The chain couples TRBV6-5 to TRBJ2-3, with D unresolved. Germline values: CDR1 MNHEY, CDR2 SVGAGI. The CDR3 is 14 residues long. Trimming shortened V by 2 bases and J by 6 bases, and 12 bases separated the two germline ends.

There are a few counts of this clonotype. V is TRBV10-3 and J is TRBJ2-2, with D tentatively TRBD2 (5 bases). The CDR3 covers 13 residues. Germline V gives CDR1 ENHRY, CDR2 SYGVKD. V was trimmed by 9 bases and J by 0 bases, leaving 8 bases between them. CDR3 nucleotide sequence: TGTGCCATTCTGGACTCGAACACCGGGGAGCTGTTTTTT. Its translation: CAILDSNTGELFF.

This clonotype has a count of ten or more. V and J are TRBV12-3 or TRBV12-4 and TRBJ1-1, with a weak D call TRBD1 (6 bases). The CDR3 runs to 14 residues. The germline V and J ends were trimmed by 6 bases and 1 base, with 12 bases remaining between them. CDR3 protein: CASRPGTPNTEAFF. CDR3 sequence (DNA): TGTGCCAGCAGACCCGGGACACCGAACACTGAAGCTTTCTTT.

This clonotype was detected many times. A much larger clone lies one base from this, so it may be a read error. The chain combines TRBV29-1 with TRBJ2-1; 11 bases are shared with TRBD2. This CDR3 comprises 14 residues. Germline CDR1 reads SQVTM; CDR2 reads ANQGSEA. The V segment lost 3 bases and the J segment 2 bases; nucleotides outside the gene matches: 0. The CDR3, as DNA: TGCAGCGTTGAGGGACTAGCGGCCTACAATGAGCAGTTCTTC. Its protein is CSVEGLAAYNEQFF.

This clonotype occurred a few times. The CDR3 coding sequence is TGTGCCAGCAGCTTAACCCGGGGGGACAGGGTCTCCGGGGAGCTGTTTTTT. It translates to CASSLTRGDRVSGELFF. The chain combines TRBV7-6 with TRBJ2-2, with 9 bases that match TRBD1. J lost 6 bases, V lost 2 bases, and 10 bases had no gene match. The CDR3 contains 17 residues. Germline-derived CDR1 and CDR2 are SGHVS and FNYEAQ.

The chain links TRBV20-1 to TRBJ2-7; D call uncertain. Germline V lookup: CDR1 DFQATT, CDR2 SNEGSKA (reference sequence). This CDR3 is 13 amino acids long. V gave up 2 bases and J gave up 2 bases, with 10 bases separating them. CDR3 nucleotide sequence: TGCAGTGCTAGATTAATCGGAACCTACGAGCAGTACTTC. Its protein product is CSARLIGTYEQYF.

This clonotype was picked up a small number of times. This sequence joins TRBV2 and TRBJ2-1; D perhaps matches TRBD1 (9 bases). Per germline, CDR1 SNHLY and CDR2 FYNNEI. Trimming took off 6 bases at V and 6 bases at J, with 21 bases between the two ends. The CDR3 totals 16 residues. This CDR3 reads CASRGGGTGYSNEQFF. As DNA, the CDR3 is TGTGCCAGCAGAGGCGGGGGGACAGGGTATAGCAATGAGCAGTTCTTC.

The rearrangement links TRBV11-1 to TRBJ2-3, with D maybe TRBD1 (6 bases). The V gene's germline CDR1 is SGHAT and CDR2 FQDESV (reference sequence). This CDR3 region has 14 residues. V was pared by 2 bases and J by 4 bases, with 10 bases between. The CDR3 DNA reads TGTGCCAGCAGCTTATGGGGGCTCGCAGATACGCAGTATTTT. Its translation: CASSLWGLADTQYF.

Many counts were recorded for this clonotype. In nucleotides, the CDR3 is TGTGCCAGCAGCCCGAGATTGGGACAGGGCGTCGCAGATACGCAGTATTTT. Its translation: CASSPRLGQGVADTQYF. The rearrangement joins TRBV7-9 to TRBJ2-3, with 9 bases matching TRBD1. This CDR3 has 17 amino acids. CDR1 and CDR2 from the germline V gene are SEHNR and FQNEAQ (reference sequence). V was pared by 5 bases and J by 4 bases, with 13 bases of the junction left unmatched. The full variable domain, rest sourced from reference TRBV7-9 and TRBJ2-3, is DTGVSQNPRHKITKRGQNVTFRCDPISEHNRLYWYRQTLGQGPEFLTYFQNEAQLEKSRLLSDRFSAERPKGSFSTLEIQRTEQGDSAMYLCASSPRLGQGVADTQYFGPGTRLTVL.

This clonotype was detected a few times. The rearrangement uses TRBV9 and TRBJ2-3; no reliable D call. Looked up from germline, CDR1 is SGDLS and CDR2 is YYNGEE. This CDR3 contains 16 residues. The V end was cut by 0 bases, the J end by 0 bases, with 11 bases between. The DNA for the CDR3 is TGTGCCAGCAGCGTAGGGAATTTGCGGAGCACAGATACGCAGTATTTT. This encodes CASSVGNLRSTDTQYF.

With regard to this clonotype: At one end the junction does not follow the germline gene, possibly because of a read error. The rearrangement links TRBV12-3 or TRBV12-4 to TRBJ1-3, with 9 bases fitting TRBD1. The CDR3 runs 18 residues. The CDR3 protein is CTSSISYGTGTSGNTIYF. DNA for the CDR3: TGTACCAGCAGCATAAGCTACGGGACAGGGACCTCTGGAAACACCATATATTTT.

The gene calls are TRBV7-2 and TRBJ1-3; D unresolved. Looked up from germline, CDR1 is SGHTA and CDR2 is FQGNSA. V lost 1 base and J 0 bases, leaving 7 bases between the germline ends. CDR3 length: 15 residues. The CDR3 is CASSLGPNSGNTIYF. The CDR3 DNA follows: TGTGCCAGCAGCTTAGGGCCCAACTCTGGAAACACCATATATTTT.

This clonotype was seen more than once but under ten times. The V and J genes are TRBV3-1 and TRBJ2-1, with D perhaps matching TRBD2 (6 bases). Per germline, CDR1 LGHDT and CDR2 YNNKEL (reference sequence). The CDR3 is made up of 16 amino acids. V lost 3 bases and J lost 2, with 14 bases in between. The CDR3 is CASSQAGSGTYNEQFF. The CDR3 coding sequence is TGTGCCAGCAGCCAGGCGGGTAGCGGTACCTACAATGAGCAGTTCTTC.

This clonotype was counted ten times or more. The chain joins TRBV29-1 to TRBJ2-1; 9 nucleotides align to TRBD2. After removal of 8 bases from V and 0 bases from J, the junction contained 2 bases not matched to a gene. CDR1 is SQVTM, CDR2 ANQGSEA, per germline. This CDR3 contains 13 residues. CDR3 in amino acids: CSLSGSSYNEQFF. DNA of the CDR3: TGCAGCCTTAGCGGGAGCTCCTACAATGAGCAGTTCTTC.

This clonotype has more than one count but fewer than ten. The CDR3 spells CASSMEGNYGYTF. For the CDR3, the DNA is TGTGCCAGTAGTATGGAGGGTAACTATGGCTACACCTTC. The V and J genes are TRBV19 and TRBJ1-2; no definite D call. The germline CDR1 and CDR2 sequences are LNHDA and SQIVND (reference sequence). The CDR3 is 13 residues long. The ends were cut back, 3 bases at V and 1 base at J, with 6 bases in the middle.

In this sample, this clonotype turned up many times. The chain couples TRBV12-3 or TRBV12-4 to TRBJ2-3; 9 nucleotides line up with TRBD2. J lost 0 bases, V lost 6 bases, and 7 bases had no gene match. The CDR3 has 16 residues. The chain's CDR3 is CASRIMTSGSTDTQYF. The CDR3 coding sequence is TGTGCCAGCAGAATCATGACTAGCGGTAGCACAGATACGCAGTATTTT.

This clonotype was seen a handful of times. The chain links TRBV12-3 or TRBV12-4 to TRBJ2-5, with D uncertain. The germline V and J ends were trimmed by 7 bases and 1 base, with 16 bases remaining between them. This CDR3 is built from 15 residues. In nucleotides, the CDR3 is TGTGCCAGCACTACCACGCTAGGGCCCCAAGAGACCCAGTACTTC. It specifies CASTTTLGPQETQYF.

This clonotype was recorded at least ten times. This sequence joins TRBV5-1 and TRBJ2-2; D remains ambiguous. The CDR3 loop spans 15 amino acids. Germline values: CDR1 SGHRS, CDR2 YFSETQ. The V gene lost 5 bases and the J gene lost 2 bases, with 13 bases spanning the gap. Here the CDR3 DNA reads TGCGCCAGCAGAGACGGCCAGCTTAACACCGGGGAGCTGTTTTTT. Amino acid sequence: CASRDGQLNTGELFF.

As DNA, the CDR3 is TGTGCCAGCACAGCCGAAAGAAGAAGCTCTGGAAACACCATATATTTT. It codes for CASTAERRSSGNTIYF. The chain links TRBV6-1 to TRBJ1-3, with D hard to call. The CDR3 extends over 16 amino acids. V lost 7 bases and J 0 bases, leaving 16 bases between the germline ends. CDR1 and CDR2 from the germline V gene are MNHNS and SASEGT.

The sample holds a few counts of this clonotype. The chain couples TRBV27 to TRBJ2-7; a weak D match, TRBD1 (6 bases). CDR3 length: 14 amino acids. In germline, CDR1 is MNHEY, CDR2 SMNVEV (reference sequence). V shed 2 bases and J shed 3 bases, with 11 bases lying between them. The CDR3 nucleotides read TGTGCCAGCAGTTTACAAACAGGGAACTACGAGCAGTACTTC. It codes for CASSLQTGNYEQYF.

The sample holds many counts of this clonotype. The V and J genes are TRBV29-1 and TRBJ1-2; 9 nucleotides agree with TRBD1. The V and J ends lost 7 bases and 6 bases, in that order; junction bases with no gene match: 6. CDR3 length equals 12 residues. Per the germline V gene, CDR1 is SQVTM and CDR2 is ANQGSEA. The CDR3 region is CSEGRDRDGYTF. CDR3 DNA sequence: TGCAGCGAGGGCCGGGACAGGGATGGCTACACCTTC.

The CDR3, as DNA: TGTGCCAGCAGCCAAGAAAGGGTAGGGGGAGCTTTCTTT. Amino acids: CASSQERVGGAFF. The rearrangement uses TRBV4-2 and TRBJ1-1; possible D gene TRBD1, 6 bases. The CDR3 extends over 13 amino acids. The V gene lost 0 bases and the J gene lost 10 bases, with 12 bases spanning the gap. Germline CDR1 LGHNA, CDR2 YNFKEQ.